This TCR beta chain is from a study of glioma-infiltrating T cells. Overall study context: Before surgery, glioma patients received dexamethasone for at most six days.

Study conclusions and caveats: Very few CDR3 sequences were shared between tissue and blood.

Regarding this clonotype: The antigen is undetermined. This may arise from a read error, as a much more abundant clone is one base away.

Amplification of TCR alpha and beta CDR3 regions from RNA used iRepertoire nested multiplex PCR. For one-step reverse transcription and amplification, 100-400 ng of tissue mRNA or PBMC total RNA was used. TCRdb re-called the multiplex PCR reads through MiXCR, storing one row per CDR3 protein. The sample has a few hundred thousand distinct CDR3 sequences; roughly two fifths are singletons. CDR1 is MNHEY and CDR2 is SVGEGT in the germline V gene. CDR3 length equals 14 residues. The TCR was taken from a human donor with low-grade glioma or glioblastoma, undergoing nonglioma brain surgery, or in good health (not recorded which). The gene calls are TRBV6-2 or TRBV6-3 and TRBJ1-5; 7 bases are a match to TRBD1. Source material: glioma tissue, nonneoplastic brain tissue, or PBMCs (not recorded which). The CDR3 region has the DNA TGTGCCAGCAGTAAGACAGGGATCAATCAGCTCCAGCATTTT. It encodes CASSKTGINQLQHF.